This record covers a single T cell receptor beta chain. Its antigen is undetermined. V was pared by 6 bases and J by 1 base, with 8 bases of the junction left unmatched. This CDR3 is 17 amino acids long. Germline V gene data show CDR1 as SNHLY and CDR2 as FYNNEI. The data are from a study of cytomegalovirus exposure and HLA in healthy donors. Donors had nominal health at sampling but likely had unrecorded immune exposures. Regarding the study as a whole: Sequencing had likely introduced a cluster of highly shared sequence variants as an artifact.

The primer mix had 60 Vbeta and 13 Jbeta primers. The table came from immunoSEQ multiplex PCR; TCRdb's copy has only in-frame clones and leaves some out. Of 110,000 or so clones listed, under 90% are singletons. Material: PBMCs. The genes are TRBV2 and TRBJ2-2, with 10 bases fitting TRBD1. The clonotype comes from a woman between 18 and 29 years old in good health and CMV-seronegative. CDR3 DNA sequence: TGTGCCAGCAGGGGGGACAGGGGCGGAGGGAACACCGGGGAGCTGTTTTTT. Translating it yields CASRGDRGGGNTGELFF.